This T cell receptor beta chain comes out of a study of response to subunit inactivated influenza vaccine. This clonotype came up many times. As yet, its antigen is unknown. TCRdb processed the RT-PCR reads anew with MiXCR; each CDR3 protein has one entry. Of about 700,000 distinct CDR3 sequences in the sample, 12% to 15% are singletons; the top ten hold 7.6%. With 2 bases removed from V and 5 bases from J, the gap between germline ends came to 11 bases. Germline lookup yields CDR1 SGHRS and CDR2 YFSETQ. The CDR3 consists of 13 residues. Study conclusions and caveats: Authors suggested few new T cells are recruited by each seasonal influenza vaccination.

The origin of this receptor is a man aged 45-60 years who received an inactivated influenza vaccine. V gene TRBV5-1 combines with J gene TRBJ2-7, with TRBD1 as a possible D gene (6 bases). The specimen was PBMCs from blood, collected less than 15 days before vaccination. The CDR3 bases are TGCGCCAGCAGCTTTATTTCAGGGGACGAGCAGTACTTC. This codes for CASSFISGDEQYF.